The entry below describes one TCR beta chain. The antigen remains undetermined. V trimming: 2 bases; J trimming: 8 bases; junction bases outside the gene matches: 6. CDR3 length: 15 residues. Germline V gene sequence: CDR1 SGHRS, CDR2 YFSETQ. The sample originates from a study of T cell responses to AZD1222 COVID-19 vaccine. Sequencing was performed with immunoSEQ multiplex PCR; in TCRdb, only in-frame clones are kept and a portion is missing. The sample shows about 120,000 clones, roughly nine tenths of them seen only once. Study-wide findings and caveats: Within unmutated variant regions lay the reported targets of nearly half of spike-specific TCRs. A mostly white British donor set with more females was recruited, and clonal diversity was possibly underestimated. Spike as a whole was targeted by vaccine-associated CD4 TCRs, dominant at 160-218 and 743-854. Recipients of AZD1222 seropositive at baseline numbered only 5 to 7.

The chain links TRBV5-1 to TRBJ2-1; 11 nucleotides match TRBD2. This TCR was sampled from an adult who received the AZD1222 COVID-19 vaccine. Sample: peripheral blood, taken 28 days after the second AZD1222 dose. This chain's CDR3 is CASSLMTSGIDEQFF. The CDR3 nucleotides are TGCGCCAGCAGCTTAATGACTAGCGGGATTGATGAGCAGTTCTTC.